The clone carrying this TCR beta chain was observed a handful of times. TCRdb keeps only in-frame clones here, not all; method: immunoSEQ multiplex PCR. This sample has some 250,000 clones, with 80% to 90% found just once. The CDR3 loop spans 12 amino acids. Germline-derived CDR1 and CDR2 are SQVTM and ANQGSEA. With V trimmed by 6 bases and J by 4 bases, 2 bases remained unmatched. These data originate in a study of blood T cell repertoires in COVID-19. Whole-study context: COVID-19 samples collected from the United States, Italy and Spain covered acute and convalescent phases.

The sequence came from a man in his 60s with acute or convalescent COVID-19. The specimen sequenced was peripheral blood. The J gene is TRBJ1-1, the V gene TRBV29-1, with 10 bases identical to TRBD1. The CDR3 is CSVRQGATEAFF. Written as DNA, the CDR3 is TGCAGCGTGAGACAGGGGGCCACTGAAGCTTTCTTT.